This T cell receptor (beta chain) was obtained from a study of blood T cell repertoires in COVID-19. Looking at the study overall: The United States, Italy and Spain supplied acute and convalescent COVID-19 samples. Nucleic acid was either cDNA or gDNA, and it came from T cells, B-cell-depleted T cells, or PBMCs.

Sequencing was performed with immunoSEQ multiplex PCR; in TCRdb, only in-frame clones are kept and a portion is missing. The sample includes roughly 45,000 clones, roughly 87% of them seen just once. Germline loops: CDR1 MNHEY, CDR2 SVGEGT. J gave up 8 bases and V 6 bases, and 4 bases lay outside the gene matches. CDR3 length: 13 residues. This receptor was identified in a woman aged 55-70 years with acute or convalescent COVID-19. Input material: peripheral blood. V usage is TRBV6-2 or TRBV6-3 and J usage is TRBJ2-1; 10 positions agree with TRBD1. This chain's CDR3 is CASSLTGGYEQFF. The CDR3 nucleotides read TGTGCCAGCAGCCTGACAGGGGGCTATGAGCAGTTCTTC.